These T cell receptor beta chains were read from a single sample in a study of CD4 and CD8 cells across lung adenocarcinoma regions. TCRdb re-analysed the PCR reads in MiXCR, keeping a single row per CDR3 protein. Of just over 20,000 distinct CDR3 sequences in the sample, 54% were seen once. The sample comprised CD8+ T cells from the center of a lung tumor. Source of these receptors: a female donor with lung adenocarcinoma. The CD4 and CD8 labels of this study may be unreliable. The CDR3 runs from the conserved cysteine through the conserved F or W. The D gene is left open where the match is weak. A clone size is listed for some rows: how often the clone was seen (once, few, many), or a class if it is expanded.

j_call: TRBJ2-4
cdr3_length: 13
d_call: NA
clone_size: NA
v_call: TRBV27
cdr3_aa: CACGPTAKNTQYF
cdr3_nt: TGTGCCTGCGGGCCGACTGCCAAAAACACGCAGTACTTC

j_call: TRBJ1-2
cdr3_length: 14
d_call: NA
clone_size: NA
v_call: TRBV27
cdr3_aa: CASSNGAGAYGYTF
cdr3_nt: TGTGCCAGCAGTAACGGGGCGGGCGCCTATGGCTACACCTTC

j_call: TRBJ2-3
cdr3_length: 14
d_call: TRBD2
clone_size: few
v_call: TRBV27
cdr3_aa: CAGGGGQGTDTQYF
cdr3_nt: TGTGCGGGCGGGGGGGGTCAGGGCACAGATACCCAGTATTTC

j_call: TRBJ2-3
cdr3_length: 18
d_call: TRBD2
clone_size: NA
v_call: TRBV6-1
cdr3_aa: CASKVSGRRTTSTDTQYF
cdr3_nt: TGTGCCAGCAAGGTTAGCGGGAGAAGAACAACTAGCACAGATACGCAGTATTTT

j_call: TRBJ1-6
cdr3_length: 13
d_call: NA
clone_size: NA
v_call: TRBV6-1
cdr3_aa: CASDVAGNSPLHF
cdr3_nt: TGTGCCAGCGATGTAGCGGGTAATTCACCCCTCCACTTT

j_call: TRBJ2-5
cdr3_length: 12
d_call: NA
clone_size: few
v_call: TRBV3-1
cdr3_aa: CASSQDRVTQYF
cdr3_nt: TGTGCCAGCAGCCAAGATCGGGTGACCCAGTACTTC

j_call: TRBJ1-4
cdr3_length: 13
d_call: NA
clone_size: NA
v_call: TRBV15
cdr3_aa: CATGGTFGEKLFF
cdr3_nt: TGTGCCACCGGTGGGACGTTCGGTGAAAAACTGTTTTTT

j_call: TRBJ2-3
cdr3_length: 15
d_call: TRBD2
clone_size: NA
v_call: TRBV10-1
cdr3_aa: CAGGQGSGGRDTQYF
cdr3_nt: TGCGCCGGGGGTCAAGGGAGCGGGGGGCGAGATACGCAGTACTTT

j_call: TRBJ2-5
cdr3_length: 15
d_call: NA
clone_size: many
v_call: TRBV6-1
cdr3_aa: CASSRQVQLGETQYF
cdr3_nt: TGTGCCAGCAGTAGACAGGTCCAGTTAGGGGAGACCCAGTACTTC

j_call: TRBJ1-2
cdr3_length: 13
d_call: NA
clone_size: many
v_call: TRBV7-2
cdr3_aa: CASSQQTNYGYTF
cdr3_nt: TGTGCCAGCAGCCAACAAACCAACTATGGCTACACCTTC

j_call: TRBJ2-1
cdr3_length: 17
d_call: TRBD2
clone_size: NA
v_call: TRBV6-5
cdr3_aa: CASSSERGREGYNEQFF
cdr3_nt: TGTGCCAGCAGTTCGGAAAGAGGGCGGGAGGGTTACAATGAGCAGTTCTTC

j_call: TRBJ2-1
cdr3_length: 15
d_call: TRBD2
clone_size: NA
v_call: TRBV27
cdr3_aa: CASSLPAGGLNEQFF
cdr3_nt: TGTGCCAGCAGTTTACCAGCGGGAGGTCTTAATGAGCAGTTCTTC

j_call: TRBJ2-2
cdr3_length: 15
d_call: NA
clone_size: NA
v_call: TRBV27
cdr3_aa: CASSWSQANTGELFF
cdr3_nt: TGTGCCAGCAGTTGGTCACAGGCGAACACCGGGGAGCTGTTTTTT

j_call: TRBJ2-2
cdr3_length: 17
d_call: TRBD2
clone_size: NA
v_call: TRBV27
cdr3_aa: CATRRGLAAVSTEKLFF
cdr3_nt: TGTGCCACCCGGCGGGGACTAGCGGCTGTGAGCACAGAGAAGCTGTTTTTT

j_call: TRBJ2-1
cdr3_length: 16
d_call: TRBD1
clone_size: few
v_call: TRBV12-5
cdr3_aa: CASGLAKGQGSNEQFF
cdr3_nt: TGTGCTAGTGGTTTGGCAAAAGGACAGGGGAGCAATGAGCAGTTCTTC

j_call: TRBJ2-7
cdr3_length: 14
d_call: TRBD1
clone_size: NA
v_call: TRBV11-3
cdr3_aa: CASSSHRGTYEQYF
cdr3_nt: TGTGCCAGCAGCTCCCACAGGGGAACCTACGAGCAGTACTTC

j_call: TRBJ2-3
cdr3_length: 16
d_call: NA
clone_size: NA
v_call: TRBV10-1
cdr3_aa: CASSETRRAVKNTQYF
cdr3_nt: TGCGCCAGCAGTGAGACGCGGCGGGCAGTCAAAAATACTCAGTACTTT

j_call: TRBJ2-4
cdr3_length: 13
d_call: NA
clone_size: once
v_call: TRBV10-2
cdr3_aa: CARGVGGKNIQYF
cdr3_nt: TGCGCCAGGGGTGTAGGAGGCAAAAACATTCAGTACTTT

j_call: TRBJ2-7
cdr3_length: 13
d_call: NA
clone_size: NA
v_call: TRBV10-2
cdr3_aa: CASRGGGEGTQYF
cdr3_nt: TGCGCCAGCAGGGGCGGAGGAGAGGGGACGCAGTACTTC